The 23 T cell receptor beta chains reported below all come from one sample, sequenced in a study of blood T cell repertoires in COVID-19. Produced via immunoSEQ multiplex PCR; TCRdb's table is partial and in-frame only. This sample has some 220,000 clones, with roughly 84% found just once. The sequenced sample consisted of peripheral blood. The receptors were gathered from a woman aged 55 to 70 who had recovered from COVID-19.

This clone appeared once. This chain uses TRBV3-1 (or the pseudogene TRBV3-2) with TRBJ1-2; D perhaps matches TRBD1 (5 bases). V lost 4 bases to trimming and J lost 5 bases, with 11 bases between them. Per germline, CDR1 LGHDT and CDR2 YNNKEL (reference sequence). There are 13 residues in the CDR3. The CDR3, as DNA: TGTGCCAGCAGCCCCCTGAGACAGTATGGCTACACCTTC. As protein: CASSPLRQYGYTF.

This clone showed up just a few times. This chain's CDR3 is CAISEVRVRGELFF. CDR3 sequence (DNA): TGTGCCATCAGTGAGGTCAGGGTACGCGGGGAGCTGTTTTTT. The V call is TRBV10-3, the J call TRBJ2-2; D is possibly TRBD1 (5 bases). The ends were cut back, 2 bases at V and 7 bases at J, with 11 bases in the middle. Germline assignment: CDR1 ENHRY and CDR2 SYGVKD. The CDR3 length is 14 residues.

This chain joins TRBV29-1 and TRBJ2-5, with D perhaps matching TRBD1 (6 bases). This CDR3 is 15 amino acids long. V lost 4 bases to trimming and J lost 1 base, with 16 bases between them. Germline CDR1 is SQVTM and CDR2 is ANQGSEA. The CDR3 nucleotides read TGCAGCGTTGGGTTGCCCGGGACACCCCAAGAGACCCAGTACTTC. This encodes CSVGLPGTPQETQYF.

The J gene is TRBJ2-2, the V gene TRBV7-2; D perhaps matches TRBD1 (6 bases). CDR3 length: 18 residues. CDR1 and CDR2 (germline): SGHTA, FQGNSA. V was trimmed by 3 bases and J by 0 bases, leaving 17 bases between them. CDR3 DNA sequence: TGTGCCAGCAGCTTGGGGGCTTATAAGCGGACGAACACCGGGGAGCTGTTTTTT. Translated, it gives CASSLGAYKRTNTGELFF.

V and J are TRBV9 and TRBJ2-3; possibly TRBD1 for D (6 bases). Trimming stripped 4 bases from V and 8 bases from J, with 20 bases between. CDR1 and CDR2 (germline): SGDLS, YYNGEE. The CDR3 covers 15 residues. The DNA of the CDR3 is TGTGCCAGCAGCTACACAGGGACCCCTCGGGCTACGCAGTATTTT. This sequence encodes CASSYTGTPRATQYF.

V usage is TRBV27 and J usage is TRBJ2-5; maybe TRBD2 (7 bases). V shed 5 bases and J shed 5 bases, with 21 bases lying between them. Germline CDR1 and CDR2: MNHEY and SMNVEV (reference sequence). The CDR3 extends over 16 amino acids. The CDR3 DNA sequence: TGTGCCAGCAGTGGGAGGGACACTCTGCTGGGGGAGACCCAGTACTTC. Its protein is CASSGRDTLLGETQYF.

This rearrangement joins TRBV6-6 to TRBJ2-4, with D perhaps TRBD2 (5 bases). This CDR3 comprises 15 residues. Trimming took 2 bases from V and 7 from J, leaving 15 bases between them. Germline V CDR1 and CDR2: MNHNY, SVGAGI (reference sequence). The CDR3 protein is CASSYPSRWENIQYF. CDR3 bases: TGTGCCAGCAGTTACCCGTCGAGATGGGAGAACATTCAGTACTTC.

The DNA of the CDR3 is TGCAGCGGTGACCATAGCTCTGGAAACACCATATATTTT. Its translation is CSGDHSSGNTIYF. V is TRBV29-1 and J is TRBJ1-3, with D unclear. Germline assignment: CDR1 SQVTM and CDR2 ANQGSEA. The CDR3 loop spans 13 amino acids. V was trimmed by 7 bases and J by 0 bases, leaving 10 bases between them. Full variable domain (outside the CDR3, taken from reference TRBV29-1 and TRBJ1-3): SAVISQKPSRDICQRGTSLTIQCQVDSQVTMMFWYRQQPGQSLTLIATANQGSEATYESGFVIDKFPISRPNLTFSTLTVSNMSPEDSSIYLCSGDHSSGNTIYFGEGSWLTVV.

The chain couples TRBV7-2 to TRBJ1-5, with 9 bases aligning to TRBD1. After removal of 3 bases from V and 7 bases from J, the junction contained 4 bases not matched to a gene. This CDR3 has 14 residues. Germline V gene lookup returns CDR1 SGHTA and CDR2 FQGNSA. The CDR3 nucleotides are TGTGCCAGCAGCTTGGACAGGGGTTCCCAGCCCCAGCATTTT. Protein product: CASSLDRGSQPQHF.

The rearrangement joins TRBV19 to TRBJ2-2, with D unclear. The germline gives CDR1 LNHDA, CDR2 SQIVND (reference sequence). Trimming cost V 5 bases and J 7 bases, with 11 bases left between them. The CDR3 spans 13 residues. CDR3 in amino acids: CASSFGVSGELFF. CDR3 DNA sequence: TGTGCCAGTAGTTTCGGAGTCAGCGGGGAGCTGTTTTTT. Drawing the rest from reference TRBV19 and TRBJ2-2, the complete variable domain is DGGITQSPKYLFRKEGQNVTLSCEQNLNHDAMYWYRQDPGQGLRLIYYSQIVNDFQKGDIAEGYSVSREKKESFPLTVTSAQKNPTAFYLCASSFGVSGELFFGEGSRLTVL.

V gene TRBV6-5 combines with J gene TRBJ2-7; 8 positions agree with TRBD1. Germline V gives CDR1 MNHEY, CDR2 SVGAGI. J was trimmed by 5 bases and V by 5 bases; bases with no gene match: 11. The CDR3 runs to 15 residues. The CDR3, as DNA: TGTGCCAGCAGTAGATTCGGCAGGGGGCCCCACGAGCAGTACTTC. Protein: CASSRFGRGPHEQYF.

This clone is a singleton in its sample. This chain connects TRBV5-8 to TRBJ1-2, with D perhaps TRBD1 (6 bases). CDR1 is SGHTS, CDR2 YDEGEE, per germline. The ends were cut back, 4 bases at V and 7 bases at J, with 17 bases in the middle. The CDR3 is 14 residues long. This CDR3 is CASSARTASGGYTF. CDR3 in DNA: TGTGCCAGCAGCGCTAGGACAGCGTCCGGTGGCTACACCTTC.

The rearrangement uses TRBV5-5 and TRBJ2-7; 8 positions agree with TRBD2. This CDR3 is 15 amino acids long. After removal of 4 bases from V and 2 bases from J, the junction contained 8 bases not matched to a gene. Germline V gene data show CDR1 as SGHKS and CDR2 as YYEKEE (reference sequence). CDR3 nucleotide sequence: TGTGCCAGCAGCCCCAGGCCGGGGGGGGCCTACGAGCAGTACTTC. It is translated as CASSPRPGGAYEQYF.

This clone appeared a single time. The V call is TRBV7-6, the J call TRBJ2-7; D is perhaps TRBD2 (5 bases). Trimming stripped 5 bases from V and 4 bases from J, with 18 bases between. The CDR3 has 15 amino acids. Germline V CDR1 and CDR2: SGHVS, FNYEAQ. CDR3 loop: CASSLGPTRDYEQYF. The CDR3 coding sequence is TGTGCCAGCAGCCTAGGACCCACCCGGGATTACGAGCAGTACTTC.

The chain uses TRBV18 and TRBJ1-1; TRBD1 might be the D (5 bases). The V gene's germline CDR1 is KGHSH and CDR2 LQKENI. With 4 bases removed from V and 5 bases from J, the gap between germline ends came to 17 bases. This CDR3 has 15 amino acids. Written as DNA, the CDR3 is TGTGCCAGCTCACAACTCGGGCAGGGAGGTACTGAAGCTTTCTTT. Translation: CASSQLGQGGTEAFF.

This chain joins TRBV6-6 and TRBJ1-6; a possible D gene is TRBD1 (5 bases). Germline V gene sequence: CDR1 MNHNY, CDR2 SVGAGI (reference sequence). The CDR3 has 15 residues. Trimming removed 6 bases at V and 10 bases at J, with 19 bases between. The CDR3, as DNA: TGTGCCAGCAGAACCCAGGCGGGGCCCGGCTCACCCCTCCACTTT. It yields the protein CASRTQAGPGSPLHF.

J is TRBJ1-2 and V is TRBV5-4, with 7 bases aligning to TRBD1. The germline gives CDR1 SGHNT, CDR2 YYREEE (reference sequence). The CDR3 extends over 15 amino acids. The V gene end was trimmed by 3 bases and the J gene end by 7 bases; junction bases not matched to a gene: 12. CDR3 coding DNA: TGTGCCAGCAGCTCCAAACAGGGGCCTTATCGTGGCTACACCTTC. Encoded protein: CASSSKQGPYRGYTF. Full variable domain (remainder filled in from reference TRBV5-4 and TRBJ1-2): ETGVTQSPTHLIKTRGQQVTLRCSSQSGHNTVSWYQQALGQGPQFIFQYYREEENGRGNFPPRFSGLQFPNYSSELNVNALELDDSALYLCASSSKQGPYRGYTFGSGTRLTVV.

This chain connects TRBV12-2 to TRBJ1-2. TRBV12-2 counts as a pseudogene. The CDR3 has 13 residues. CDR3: CASRLAGVYGYTF. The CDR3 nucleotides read TGTGCAAGTCGCTTAGCGGGAGTGTATGGCTACACCTTC.

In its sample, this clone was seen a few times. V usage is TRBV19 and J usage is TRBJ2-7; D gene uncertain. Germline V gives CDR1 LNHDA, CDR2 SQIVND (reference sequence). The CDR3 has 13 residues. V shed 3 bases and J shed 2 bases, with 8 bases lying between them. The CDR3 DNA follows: TGTGCCAGTAGTATCCCAGGCACCTACGAGCAGTACTTC. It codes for CASSIPGTYEQYF.

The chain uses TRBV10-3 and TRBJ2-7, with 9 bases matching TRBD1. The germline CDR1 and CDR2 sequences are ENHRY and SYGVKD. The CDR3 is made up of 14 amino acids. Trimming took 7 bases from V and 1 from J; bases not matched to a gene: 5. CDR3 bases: TGTGCCATCAATCCGGGACAGGGATCCTACGAGCAGTACTTC. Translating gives CAINPGQGSYEQYF.

CDR3 sequence reads: CASSPTGGRSNIQYF. Written as DNA, the CDR3 is TGTGCCAGCTCACCCACAGGGGGGCGATCAAACATTCAGTACTTC. The chain links TRBV18 to TRBJ2-4; the match to TRBD1 covers 8 bases. Losses at the gene ends were 3 bases for V and 6 bases for J; bases not matched to a gene: 7. The V gene's germline CDR1 is KGHSH and CDR2 LQKENI. This CDR3 region has 15 residues.

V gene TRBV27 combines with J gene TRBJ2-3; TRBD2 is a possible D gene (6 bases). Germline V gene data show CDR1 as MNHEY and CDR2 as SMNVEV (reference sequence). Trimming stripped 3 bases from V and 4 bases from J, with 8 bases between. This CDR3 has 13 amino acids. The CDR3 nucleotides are TGTGCCAGCAGTTTGGGGAGGTCAGATACGCAGTATTTT. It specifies CASSLGRSDTQYF.

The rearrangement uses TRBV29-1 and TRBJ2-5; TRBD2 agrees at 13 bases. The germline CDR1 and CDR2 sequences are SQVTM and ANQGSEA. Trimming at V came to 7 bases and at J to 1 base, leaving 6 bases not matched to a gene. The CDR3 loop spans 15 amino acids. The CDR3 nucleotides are TGCAGCGCTGGGACTAGCGGGATGGTCCAAGAGACCCAGTACTTC. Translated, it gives CSAGTSGMVQETQYF. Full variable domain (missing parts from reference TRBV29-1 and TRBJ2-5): SAVISQKPSRDICQRGTSLTIQCQVDSQVTMMFWYRQQPGQSLTLIATANQGSEATYESGFVIDKFPISRPNLTFSTLTVSNMSPEDSSIYLCSAGTSGMVQETQYFGPGTRLLVL.